What follows are 15 T cell receptor beta chains derived from one specimen sequenced in a study of technical replicates of blood from a handful of donors. Method: immunoSEQ multiplex PCR; TCRdb's copy keeps in-frame clones and lacks some. This table has tens of thousands of clones, 94% appearing once. The sequenced sample was T cells isolated from PBMCs. These receptors were taken from a human donor in good health.

This chain joins TRBV11-1 and TRBJ1-1, with 7 positions matching TRBD1. J gave up 1 base and V 5 bases, and 10 bases lay outside the gene matches. Per the germline V gene, CDR1 is SGHAT and CDR2 is FQDESV (reference sequence). The CDR3 totals 16 residues. The CDR3 sequence is CASSLPTTGWNTEAFF. CDR3 nucleotide sequence: TGTGCCAGCAGCCTACCCACGACAGGGTGGAACACTGAAGCTTTCTTT.

The rearrangement joins TRBV29-1 to TRBJ2-2; 9 bases are a match to TRBD1. Germline V gene sequence: CDR1 SQVTM, CDR2 ANQGSEA. The CDR3 consists of 14 residues. V lost 6 bases and J lost 5; bases outside the gene matches: 7. The CDR3 protein is CSVHRTGATGELFF. The CDR3 DNA is TGCAGCGTGCATCGGACAGGGGCAACCGGGGAGCTGTTTTTT.

This clone was detected only once. V and J are TRBV29-1 and TRBJ1-3; D unclear. The V and J ends lost 0 bases and 1 base respectively, with 16 bases between them. Germline CDR1 SQVTM, CDR2 ANQGSEA. This CDR3 spans 17 amino acids. The CDR3 nucleotides read TGCAGCGTTGAAGATCTCCAGTTAAGAGGGTCTGGAAACACCATATATTTT. Translation gives CSVEDLQLRGSGNTIYF.

The V gene is TRBV5-4, the J gene TRBJ2-5; 8 nucleotides agree with TRBD1. V shed 4 bases and J 1 base; nucleotides not matched to a gene: 6. The CDR3 is 15 amino acids. In germline, CDR1 is SGHNT, CDR2 YYREEE (reference sequence). Here the CDR3 reads CASSLDRGRQETQYF. For the CDR3, the DNA is TGTGCCAGCAGCCTCGACAGGGGTCGCCAAGAGACCCAGTACTTC. The variable domain in full, completed from reference TRBV5-4 and TRBJ2-5, reads ETGVTQSPTHLIKTRGQQVTLRCSSQSGHNTVSWYQQALGQGPQFIFQYYREEENGRGNFPPRFSGLQFPNYSSELNVNALELDDSALYLCASSLDRGRQETQYFGPGTRLLVL.

The V call is TRBV11-3, the J call TRBJ2-1, with 9 positions matching TRBD1. Trimming removed 0 bases from V and 2 bases from J; junction bases left unmatched: 8. This CDR3 has 18 amino acids. From germline, CDR1 is SGHNT and CDR2 YENEEA. The CDR3 DNA is TGTGCCAGCAGCTTAGAGTACAGGGGGCTGATCGCCTACAATGAGCAGTTCTTC. It is translated as CASSLEYRGLIAYNEQFF.

The rearrangement uses TRBV28 and TRBJ2-7, with 9 nucleotides matching TRBD1. This CDR3 is built from 17 residues. Germline lookup yields CDR1 MDHEN and CDR2 SYDVKM. J lost 7 bases, V lost 5 bases, and 18 bases had no gene match. The CDR3 sequence is CASSPALSGTGMVEQYF. The CDR3 nucleotides read TGTGCCAGCAGTCCCGCCCTTTCCGGGACAGGGATGGTAGAGCAGTACTTC.

Here the CDR3 reads CASTLQGTGELFF. In DNA form, the CDR3 reads TGCGCCAGCACCCTACAGGGCACCGGGGAGCTGTTTTTT. The chain is built from TRBV5-1 and TRBJ2-2; D may be TRBD1 (6 bases). The length of the CDR3 is 13 residues. In germline, CDR1 is SGHRS, CDR2 YFSETQ. The germline V and J ends were trimmed by 6 bases and 4 bases, with 10 bases remaining between them.

This clone was observed a few times. This chain uses TRBV11-2 with TRBJ1-1, with D hard to call. Trimming removed 3 bases from V and 8 bases from J, with 4 bases in between. There are 10 residues in the CDR3. CDR1 is SGHAT, CDR2 FQNNGV, per germline. The CDR3 region has the DNA TGTGCCAGCAGCTTGGCCGAAGCTTTCTTT. Amino acid sequence: CASSLAEAFF. Filled out from reference TRBV11-2 and TRBJ1-1, the complete variable domain reads EAGVAQSPRYKIIEKRQSVAFWCNPISGHATLYWYQQILGQGPKLLIQFQNNGVVDDSQLPKDRFSAERLKGVDSTLKIQPAKLEDSAVYLCASSLAEAFFGQGTRLTVV.

V usage is TRBV5-4 and J usage is TRBJ1-1; maybe TRBD1 (5 bases). The V end lost 4 bases, the J end lost 0 bases, and 19 bases lay between the germline ends. Germline-derived CDR1 and CDR2 are SGHNT and YYREEE (reference sequence). The CDR3 contains 17 residues. The CDR3 spells CASSAWGGLNLNTEAFF. The DNA of the CDR3 is TGTGCCAGCAGCGCCTGGGGCGGCCTAAACTTGAACACTGAAGCTTTCTTT.

V gene TRBV12-5 combines with J gene TRBJ1-2; 10 nucleotides align to TRBD1. Germline V gene data show CDR1 as LGHNT and CDR2 as FRNRAP. The CDR3 loop spans 15 amino acids. V trimming: 5 bases; J trimming: 4 bases; junction bases outside the gene matches: 7. Written as DNA, the CDR3 is TGTGCTAGTGGTCAACCGGACAGGGGGGGCTATGGCTACACCTTC. It codes for CASGQPDRGGYGYTF. Supplemented by reference TRBV12-5 and TRBJ1-2, the full variable domain reads DARVTQTPRHKVTEMGQEVTMRCQPILGHNTVFWYRQTMMQGLELLAYFRNRAPLDDSGMPKDRFSAEMPDATLATLKIQPSEPRDSAVYFCASGQPDRGGYGYTFGSGTRLTVV.

The chain combines TRBV7-3 with TRBJ2-2; 10 bases fit TRBD2. CDR1 is SGHTA, CDR2 FQGTGA, per germline. V gave up 1 base and J gave up 0 bases; unmatched junction bases: 17. This CDR3 is 22 amino acids long. This CDR3 is CASSLKSSGGPWGKSNTGELFF. The DNA of the CDR3 is TGTGCCAGCAGCTTAAAATCTAGCGGGGGCCCTTGGGGTAAATCGAACACCGGGGAGCTGTTTTTT.

The genes are TRBV10-3 and TRBJ2-1, with 12 bases matching TRBD1. J gave up 8 bases and V 0 bases, and 2 bases lay outside the gene matches. The CDR3 runs 15 residues. Per germline, CDR1 ENHRY and CDR2 SYGVKD. In DNA, the CDR3 is TGTGCCATCAGTGAGTCGGGGACAGGGGGCCATGAGCAGTTCTTC. This gives the protein CAISESGTGGHEQFF.

The chain joins TRBV29-1 to TRBJ2-1; 11 bases map to TRBD1. This CDR3 spans 16 amino acids. V trimming: 3 bases; J trimming: 7 bases; junction bases outside the gene matches: 11. CDR1 SQVTM and CDR2 ANQGSEA come from the germline V gene. Written as DNA, the CDR3 is TGCAGCGTTGATAGCCCTTGGGACAGGGGGGAAAATGAGCAGTTCTTC. This gives the protein CSVDSPWDRGENEQFF.

This sequence joins TRBV11-2 and TRBJ2-2; the match to TRBD1 covers 7 bases. Trimming cost V 1 base and J 2 bases; bases outside gene matches: 7. Per the germline V gene, CDR1 is SGHAT and CDR2 is FQNNGV. This CDR3 is 17 amino acids long. The chain's CDR3 is CASSLGTGQRNTGELFF. CDR3 in DNA: TGTGCCAGCAGCTTAGGGACGGGACAGAGAAACACCGGGGAGCTGTTTTTT.

The V and J genes are TRBV9 and TRBJ1-4; the D gene is possibly TRBD1 (6 bases). The germline V and J ends were trimmed by 3 bases and 8 bases, with 17 bases remaining between them. Germline V gene sequence: CDR1 SGDLS, CDR2 YYNGEE. This CDR3 region has 15 residues. CDR3 in DNA: TGTGCCAGCAGCGCACAGGGCTCCGGCGAAGAAAAACTGTTTTTT. The encoded protein is CASSAQGSGEEKLFF.